This T cell receptor (beta chain) was recovered during a study of blood T cell repertoires in COVID-19 (TCRdb year 2020). About the study as a whole: The collaborator samples originated in the United States, Italy and Spain and spanned the acute and convalescent phases of COVID-19. The samples were drawn from two sources: the first 160 participants of the ongoing ImmuneRACE study, and over 950 subjects contributed by 6 global collaborators. The repertoires were made available in a free public database intended to serve as a resource for research on the immune response to SARS-CoV-2. The prospective study material was composed of cDNA or gDNA derived from T cells, B-cell-depleted T cells, or PBMCs. Sample metadata almost always included a de-identified subject ID, COVID-19 status, age in years and sex. Where available, HLA class I and class II types were taken from metadata supplied by the sample provider and were not determined by assay-based typing. Deeply sampled blood TCRbeta repertoires from subjects exposed to, actively infected with, or recovered from COVID-19 were included in the dataset. Overall study results and their limits: Clinical and demographic metadata were provided uncurated, with the amount varying by source and participant.

The immunoSEQ Assay, a bias-controlled multiplex PCR, was used to amplify TCRbeta CDR3 regions from genomic DNA. As for the authors' bioinformatics: The number of nucleated cells in each sample was estimated from the amplification of reference gene primers within the assay. To quantify the absolute abundance of each unique TCRbeta CDR3 rearrangement, sequence reads were collapsed and filtered. For each sample, productive Simpson clonality was calculated by taking the square root of Simpson's diversity index across productive rearrangements. TCRdb holds this immuneACCESS table with in-frame rearrangements only. Some clones are missing; in checked studies, unresolved V genes explain under half, and the rest has no known cause. The V and J calls and the clone size are those of that table, but D and trimming were determined from the DNA. Counted in this sample were around 81,000 clones; about 89% of them appeared once. In total, the top ten clones hold around 1.9% of the sample.

Each collaborating institution followed its own protocols to collect whole blood in K2EDTA tubes. For TCRbeta analysis, collaborator samples were shipped as frozen whole blood, as isolated PBMCs, or as DNA extracted from either sample type. The V end loses 4 bases and the J end loses 7 bases, and a stretch of 14 bases separates them. Counted from cysteine to phenylalanine, this CDR3 has 14 amino acids. The retained sequence is limited to the CDR3, 42 bases, with the frame set at the first base. CDR1 and CDR2, looked up from the germline V gene (reference sequence), are LGHDT and YNNKEL. A remark on this clone: The antigen it binds to is not known. Base qualities are not at hand, and no much larger clone is one base apart.

The TCR originated in a woman aged 55-69 years with acute or convalescent COVID-19. The chain employs TRBV3-1 (or the pseudogene TRBV3-2) and TRBJ1-5; the D gene is perhaps TRBD1, on 5 matching bases. The specimen was peripheral blood. DNA sequence: TGTGCCAGCAGCCTTGGGGCCAGGACCCAGCCCCAGCATTTT. Translated, this gives CASSLGARTQPQHF.